The 21 T cell receptor beta chains below come from one sample, sequenced in a study of CD8+ T cells in alopecia areata. RNA was extracted and reverse transcribed into cDNA as the sequencing template. Data came from immunoSEQ multiplex PCR; TCRdb stores just in-frame clones and leaves some out. The sample has some 190,000 clones, approximately 50% seen once. Treatment noted: oral pan-JAK inhibitor, 5-10 mg twice daily. This material consisted of CD8+ T cells sorted from blood, taken at week 52, from a patient treated with tofacitinib. These receptors came from a human donor with alopecia areata.

This clone was detected a few times. The V and J genes are TRBV30 and TRBJ2-7; tentative D call: TRBD2 (6 bases). Germline V gene data show CDR1 as GTSNPN and CDR2 as SVGIG (reference sequence). The V end was cut by 4 bases, the J end by 5 bases, with 12 bases between. This CDR3 is built from 12 residues. The CDR3 loop reads CAWIPGGNEQYF. The DNA of the CDR3 is TGTGCCTGGATTCCCGGGGGTAACGAGCAGTACTTC.

This clone was seen once. The chain couples TRBV29-1 to TRBJ1-2; unclear D gene. Germline V lookup: CDR1 SQVTM, CDR2 ANQGSEA. V was cut by 7 bases and J by 8 bases, with 17 bases left in between. The CDR3 spans 12 residues. The CDR3 coding sequence is TGCAGCGCTGACACCGGTTCGATCGGCTACACCTTC. It translates to CSADTGSIGYTF.

The rearrangement links TRBV29-1 to TRBJ1-5, with no clear D. Germline-derived CDR1 and CDR2 are SQVTM and ANQGSEA. The CDR3 consists of 13 residues. Trimming took 7 bases from V and 0 from J, leaving 10 bases between them. CDR3: CSALQDSNQPQHF. CDR3 nucleotides: TGCAGCGCCCTCCAAGATAGCAATCAGCCCCAGCATTTT.

With respect to this clone: The sample holds other DNA sequences that translate to the same CDR3. This chain uses TRBV7-9 with TRBJ2-5; no definite D call. The CDR3 is made up of 13 amino acids. Trimming removed 1 base from V and 2 bases from J, with 5 bases in between. Germline CDR1 is SEHNR and CDR2 is FQNEAQ (reference sequence). The chain's CDR3 is CASSLGQQETQYF. The DNA for the CDR3 is TGTGCCAGCAGCTTAGGGCAACAAGAGACCCAGTACTTC. Supplemented by reference TRBV7-9 and TRBJ2-5, the full variable domain reads DTGVSQNPRHKITKRGQNVTFRCDPISEHNRLYWYRQTLGQGPEFLTYFQNEAQLEKSRLLSDRFSAERPKGSFSTLEIQRTEQGDSAMYLCASSLGQQETQYFGPGTRLLVL.

The chain carries TRBV10-3 and TRBJ2-5; TRBD1 matches at 10 bases. The CDR3 sequence is 15 residues long. The germline CDR1 and CDR2 sequences are ENHRY and SYGVKD. Trimming cost V 6 bases and J 2 bases; bases outside gene matches: 6. Written as DNA, the CDR3 is TGTGCCATCAGCCCCGGGACAGGGGTACAAGAGACCCAGTACTTC. Translated, it gives CAISPGTGVQETQYF.

This chain connects TRBV9 to TRBJ2-7, with D possibly matching TRBD2 (6 bases). Germline V gene lookup returns CDR1 SGDLS and CDR2 YYNGEE. The CDR3 totals 15 residues. The ends were cut back, 0 bases at V and 3 bases at J, with 13 bases in the middle. DNA for the CDR3: TGTGCCAGCAGCGTAGGGGAGGCCCCCATCTACGAGCAGTACTTC. Translating it yields CASSVGEAPIYEQYF. The variable domain in full, with the rest retrieved from reference TRBV9 and TRBJ2-7, is DSGVTQTPKHLITATGQRVTLRCSPRSGDLSVYWYQQSLDQGLQFLIQYYNGEERAKGNILERFSAQQFPDLHSELNLSSLELGDSALYFCASSVGEAPIYEQYFGPGTRLTVT.

This clone has a handful of counts. The chain employs TRBV9 and TRBJ1-4; unclear D gene. Trimming removed 3 bases at V and 8 bases at J, with 8 bases between. The CDR3 contains 12 residues. Germline V CDR1 and CDR2: SGDLS, YYNGEE. The CDR3 bases are TGTGCCAGCAGCGCGTCCGGAGAAAAACTGTTTTTT. It encodes CASSASGEKLFF. Drawing the rest from reference TRBV9 and TRBJ1-4, the complete variable domain is DSGVTQTPKHLITATGQRVTLRCSPRSGDLSVYWYQQSLDQGLQFLIQYYNGEERAKGNILERFSAQQFPDLHSELNLSSLELGDSALYFCASSASGEKLFFGSGTQLSVL.

V and J are TRBV6-1 and TRBJ2-1, with 11 positions matching TRBD2. V lost 2 bases and J lost 6; bases outside the gene matches: 6. The CDR3 is 16 residues long. From germline, CDR1 is MNHNS and CDR2 SASEGT. CDR3 sequence (DNA): TGTGCCAGCAGTGAACTCGGTCTAGCGGGGGGCAATGAGCAGTTCTTC. As protein: CASSELGLAGGNEQFF.

This clone was detected only once. CDR3 sequence (DNA): TGTGCCAGCAGCTTTGGGACAGCCTGGTATGGCTACACCTTC. This gives the protein CASSFGTAWYGYTF. The chain employs TRBV5-6 and TRBJ1-2; 7 bases are shared with TRBD1. The CDR3 has 14 residues. Per the germline V gene, CDR1 is SGHDT and CDR2 is YYEEEE. V lost 2 bases and J lost 5; bases outside the gene matches: 6.

This clone was counted ten times or more. The chain is built from TRBV29-1 and TRBJ2-5, with 8 bases fitting TRBD1. The CDR3 loop spans 14 amino acids. V lost 3 bases, J lost 3 bases, and 6 bases stayed unmatched. The germline V gene encodes CDR1 SQVTM and CDR2 ANQGSEA. In DNA form, the CDR3 reads TGCAGCGTTGACACGGGACAGGTAGAAGAGACCCAGTACTTC. Its translation: CSVDTGQVEETQYF.

This clone has only a few counts. The CDR3 region has the DNA TGTGCCAGCAGCTCCCAGACAGGTGAGGGCACTGAAGCTTTCTTT. Amino acid sequence: CASSSQTGEGTEAFF. The V and J genes are TRBV7-9 and TRBJ1-1, with D tentatively TRBD1 (6 bases). The CDR3 extends over 15 amino acids. Trimming took off 4 bases at V and 4 bases at J, with 16 bases between the two ends. CDR1 is SEHNR, CDR2 FQNEAQ, per germline (reference sequence).

This clone was seen more than once but under ten times. J is TRBJ1-2 and V is TRBV20-1; no clear D. Trimming pared 3 bases from V and 12 bases from J, leaving 11 bases between. The CDR3 has 10 amino acids. The germline gives CDR1 DFQATT, CDR2 SNEGSKA (reference sequence). The CDR3 DNA reads TGCAGTGCTAGGTGGACCGTGGACACCTTC. Translation: CSARWTVDTF.

The chain uses TRBV5-1 and TRBJ1-2; 10 bases are shared with TRBD1. CDR1 SGHRS and CDR2 YFSETQ come from the germline V gene. CDR3 length equals 14 residues. Germline trimming cut 4 bases from V and 4 bases from J; bases unmatched to any gene: 4. The chain's CDR3 is CASSHGQGGYGYTF. The CDR3 nucleotides are TGCGCCAGCAGCCACGGACAGGGGGGCTATGGCTACACCTTC.

Points on this clone: At the DNA level, this CDR3 is encoded by other sequences in the same sample as well. This chain uses TRBV5-1 with TRBJ1-1; D might be TRBD1 (6 bases). The germline CDR1 and CDR2 sequences are SGHRS and YFSETQ. The V gene lost 0 bases and the J gene lost 2 bases, with 8 bases spanning the gap. This CDR3 has 14 residues. The CDR3 DNA sequence: TGCGCCAGCAGCTTGGCAGGGGCTAACACTGAAGCTTTCTTT. As protein: CASSLAGANTEAFF.

This clone was detected only a few times. This chain uses TRBV2 with TRBJ2-1; TRBD1 or TRBD2 may be the D gene (6 bases each). Trimming removed 3 bases from V and 0 bases from J, with 15 bases in between. Germline V CDR1 and CDR2: SNHLY, FYNNEI. The CDR3 consists of 17 residues. The CDR3 DNA is TGTGCCAGCAGTGATATGGGGGGCGAGAGCTCCTACAATGAGCAGTTCTTC. Translating it yields CASSDMGGESSYNEQFF.

J is TRBJ2-5 and V is TRBV11-2, with D maybe TRBD2 (6 bases). V dropped 5 bases and J dropped 5 bases, with 9 bases sitting between them. The CDR3 length is 12 residues. Germline values: CDR1 SGHAT, CDR2 FQNNGV. The CDR3 sequence: CASSQSGETQYF. The CDR3 bases are TGTGCCAGCAGCCAAAGCGGGGAGACCCAGTACTTC.

The table lists this clone with a few counts. The V call is TRBV15, the J call TRBJ1-2; D is uncertain. Germline CDR1 and CDR2: LNHNV and YYDKDF (reference sequence). The CDR3 totals 13 residues. Trimming took 4 bases from V and 2 from J, leaving 8 bases between them. This chain's CDR3 is CATSTGVNYGYTF. The CDR3 region has the DNA TGTGCCACCAGCACTGGGGTGAACTATGGCTACACCTTC.

The chain joins TRBV7-9 to TRBJ1-6; D is undetermined. V was cut by 10 bases and J by 7 bases, with 11 bases left in between. The CDR3 loop spans 12 amino acids. CDR1 is SEHNR and CDR2 is FQNEAQ in the germline V gene (reference sequence). The CDR3 here is CATSPGNSPLHF. The CDR3, as DNA: TGTGCCACCTCCCCGGGGAATTCACCCCTCCACTTT.

This clone was observed a handful of times. V is TRBV9 and J is TRBJ1-2; possible D gene TRBD1, 6 bases. Trimming pared 4 bases from V and 10 bases from J, leaving 11 bases between. Germline assignment: CDR1 SGDLS and CDR2 YYNGEE. This CDR3 region has 11 residues. This chain's CDR3 is CASSSRGFYTF. The CDR3 DNA sequence: TGTGCCAGCAGCTCTAGGGGGTTCTACACCTTC.

The V gene is TRBV5-4, the J gene TRBJ2-7; possibly TRBD1 for D (7 bases). The CDR3 is made up of 16 amino acids. Trimming shortened V by 4 bases and J by 0 bases, and 17 bases separated the two germline ends. Germline V gene lookup returns CDR1 SGHNT and CDR2 YYREEE (reference sequence). CDR3 coding DNA: TGTGCCAGCAGCACTCCGGGAGCAGGGGGCTCCTACGAGCAGTACTTC. Its protein product is CASSTPGAGGSYEQYF. Looking up the rest from reference TRBV5-4 and TRBJ2-7 gives the full variable domain: ETGVTQSPTHLIKTRGQQVTLRCSSQSGHNTVSWYQQALGQGPQFIFQYYREEENGRGNFPPRFSGLQFPNYSSELNVNALELDDSALYLCASSTPGAGGSYEQYFGPGTRLTVT.

The chain links TRBV5-1 to TRBJ2-2; 7 positions agree with TRBD1. Germline lookup yields CDR1 SGHRS and CDR2 YFSETQ. Trimming cost V 0 bases and J 2 bases; bases outside gene matches: 1. CDR3 length equals 15 residues. The CDR3 protein is CASSLDRGNTGELFF. DNA for the CDR3: TGCGCCAGCAGCTTGGACAGGGGTAACACCGGGGAGCTGTTTTTT.